Described below is a single T cell receptor (beta chain) sequence and its context. A junction end diverges from the germline sequence, so it may reflect a read error. Germline-derived CDR1 and CDR2 are DFQATT and SNEGSKA (reference sequence). This CDR3 region has 11 residues. This record comes from a study of blood T cell repertoires in COVID-19. Study at large: Sources were T cells, B-cell-depleted T cells, or PBMCs; the material itself was cDNA or gDNA.

In the authors' methods: Reference gene primer amplification yielded estimated nucleated cell counts. Profiled with immunoSEQ multiplex PCR; TCRdb holds only in-frame clones, not every one. The V and J calls and the clone size are those of that table, but D and trimming were determined from the DNA. The sample yields approximately 180,000 clones, over 75% seen once. The specimen was peripheral blood. This TCR was sampled from a man aged 45 to 65 with acute or convalescent COVID-19. The chain joins TRBV20-1 to TRBJ1-4, with D possibly TRBD1 on 6 matching bases. The CDR3 protein is CSALPQGIGVF. The CDR3 DNA reads TGCAGTGCTTTACCCCAGGGGATTGGGGTTTTT.